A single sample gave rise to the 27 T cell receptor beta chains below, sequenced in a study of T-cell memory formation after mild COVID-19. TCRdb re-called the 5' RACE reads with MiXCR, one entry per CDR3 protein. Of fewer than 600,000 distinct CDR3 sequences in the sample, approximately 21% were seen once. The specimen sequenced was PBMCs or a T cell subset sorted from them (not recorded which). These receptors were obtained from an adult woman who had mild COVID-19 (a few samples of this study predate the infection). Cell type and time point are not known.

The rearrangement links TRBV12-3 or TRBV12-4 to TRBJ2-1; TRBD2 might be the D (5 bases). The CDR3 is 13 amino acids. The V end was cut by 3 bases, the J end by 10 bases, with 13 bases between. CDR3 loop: CASSFPDRLEQFF. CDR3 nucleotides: TGTGCCAGCAGTTTTCCCGATCGACTAGAGCAGTTCTTC.

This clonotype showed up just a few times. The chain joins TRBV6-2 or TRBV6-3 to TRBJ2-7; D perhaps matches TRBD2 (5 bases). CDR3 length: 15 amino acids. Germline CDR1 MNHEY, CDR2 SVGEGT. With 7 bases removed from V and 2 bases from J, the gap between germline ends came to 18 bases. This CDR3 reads CASNPGVGRTYEQYF. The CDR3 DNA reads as TGTGCCAGCAATCCCGGGGTGGGGAGAACCTACGAGCAGTACTTC.

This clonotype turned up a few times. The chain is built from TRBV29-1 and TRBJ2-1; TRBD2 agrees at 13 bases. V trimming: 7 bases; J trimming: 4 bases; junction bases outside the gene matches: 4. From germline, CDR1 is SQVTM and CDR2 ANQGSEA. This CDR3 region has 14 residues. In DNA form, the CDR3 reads TGCAGCGGCCTGGGACTAGCGGGATACAATGAGCAGTTCTTC. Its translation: CSGLGLAGYNEQFF.

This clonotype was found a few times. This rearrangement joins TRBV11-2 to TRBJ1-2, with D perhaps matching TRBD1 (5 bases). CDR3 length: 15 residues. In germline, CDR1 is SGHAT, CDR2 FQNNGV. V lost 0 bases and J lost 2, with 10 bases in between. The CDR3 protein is CASSLEGASNYGYTF. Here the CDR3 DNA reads TGTGCCAGCAGCTTAGAAGGGGCGTCAAACTATGGCTACACCTTC. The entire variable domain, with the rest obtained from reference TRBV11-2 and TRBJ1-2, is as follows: EAGVAQSPRYKIIEKRQSVAFWCNPISGHATLYWYQQILGQGPKLLIQFQNNGVVDDSQLPKDRFSAERLKGVDSTLKIQPAKLEDSAVYLCASSLEGASNYGYTFGSGTRLTVV.

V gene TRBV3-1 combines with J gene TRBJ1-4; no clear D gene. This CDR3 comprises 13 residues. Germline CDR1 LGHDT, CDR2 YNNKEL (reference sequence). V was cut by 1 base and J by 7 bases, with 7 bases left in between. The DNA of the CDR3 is TGTGCCAGCAGCCAAGGGGTGGCTGAAAAACTGTTTTTT. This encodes CASSQGVAEKLFF.

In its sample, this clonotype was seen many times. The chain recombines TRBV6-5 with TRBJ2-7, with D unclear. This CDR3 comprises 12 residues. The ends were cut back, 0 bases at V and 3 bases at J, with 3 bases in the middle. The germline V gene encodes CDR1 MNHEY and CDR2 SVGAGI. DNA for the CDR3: TGTGCCAGCAGTTACTCACGCTACGAGCAGTACTTC. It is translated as CASSYSRYEQYF.

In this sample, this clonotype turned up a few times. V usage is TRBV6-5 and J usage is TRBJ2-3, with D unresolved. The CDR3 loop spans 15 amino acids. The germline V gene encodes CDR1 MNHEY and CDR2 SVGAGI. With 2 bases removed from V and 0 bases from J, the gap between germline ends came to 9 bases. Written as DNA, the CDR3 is TGTGCCAGCAGTTACGGGTTCCCAAGCACAGATACGCAGTATTTT. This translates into CASSYGFPSTDTQYF.

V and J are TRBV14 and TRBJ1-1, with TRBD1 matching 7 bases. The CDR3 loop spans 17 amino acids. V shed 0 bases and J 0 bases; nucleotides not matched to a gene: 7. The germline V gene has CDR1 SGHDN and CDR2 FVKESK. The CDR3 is CASSQDRQGRMNTEAFF. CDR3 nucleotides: TGTGCCAGCAGCCAAGATCGACAGGGACGGATGAACACTGAAGCTTTCTTT.

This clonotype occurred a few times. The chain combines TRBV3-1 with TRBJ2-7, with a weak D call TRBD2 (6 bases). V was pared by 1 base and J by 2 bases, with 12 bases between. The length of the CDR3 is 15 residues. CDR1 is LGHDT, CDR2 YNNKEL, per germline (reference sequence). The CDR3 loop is CASSQVREVTYEQYF. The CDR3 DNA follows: TGTGCCAGCAGCCAAGTGAGGGAGGTAACCTACGAGCAGTACTTC.

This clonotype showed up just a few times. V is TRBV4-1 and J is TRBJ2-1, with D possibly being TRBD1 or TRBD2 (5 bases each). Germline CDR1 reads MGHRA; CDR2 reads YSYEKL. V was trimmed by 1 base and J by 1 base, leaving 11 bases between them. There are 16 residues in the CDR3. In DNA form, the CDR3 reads TGCGCCAGCAGCCAAGCCGGGACGGGATCCTACAATGAGCAGTTCTTC. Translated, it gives CASSQAGTGSYNEQFF.

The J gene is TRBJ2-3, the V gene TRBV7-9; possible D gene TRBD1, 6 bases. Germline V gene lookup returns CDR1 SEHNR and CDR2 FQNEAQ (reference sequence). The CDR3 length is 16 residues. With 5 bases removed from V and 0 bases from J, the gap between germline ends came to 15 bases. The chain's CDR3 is CASSPGHLTSTDTQYF. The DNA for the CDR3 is TGTGCCAGCAGCCCGGGACACCTTACTAGCACAGATACGCAGTATTTT.

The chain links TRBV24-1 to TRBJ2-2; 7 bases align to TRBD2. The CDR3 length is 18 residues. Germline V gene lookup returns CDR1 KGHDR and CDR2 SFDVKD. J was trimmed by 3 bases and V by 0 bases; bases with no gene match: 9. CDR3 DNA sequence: TGTGCCACCAGTGATTTGACGATATCTAGCGGATACACCGGGGAGCTGTTTTTT. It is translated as CATSDLTISSGYTGELFF.

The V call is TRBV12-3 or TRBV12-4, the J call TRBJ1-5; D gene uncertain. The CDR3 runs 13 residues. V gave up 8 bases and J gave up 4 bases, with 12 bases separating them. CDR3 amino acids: CASCLSQNQPQHF. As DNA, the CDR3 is TGTGCCAGCTGTCTGTCCCAGAATCAGCCCCAGCATTTT.

CDR3 residues: CASSQGPAYEQYF. CDR3 DNA: TGTGCCAGCAGCCAGGGACCTGCCTACGAGCAGTACTTC. V is TRBV7-7 and J is TRBJ2-7, with D possibly called TRBD1 or TRBD2 (5 bases each). Trimming cost V 5 bases and J 2 bases, with 10 bases left between them. The CDR3 consists of 13 residues. Germline V gene lookup returns CDR1 SSHAT and CDR2 FNYEAQ (reference sequence).

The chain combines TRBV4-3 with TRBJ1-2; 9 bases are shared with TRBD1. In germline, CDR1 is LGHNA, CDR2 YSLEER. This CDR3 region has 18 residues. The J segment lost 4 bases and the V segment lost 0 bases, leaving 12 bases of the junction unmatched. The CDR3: CASSQDRLGTGLGYGYTF. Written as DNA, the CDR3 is TGCGCCAGCAGCCAAGATCGACTTGGGACAGGGTTGGGCTATGGCTACACCTTC.

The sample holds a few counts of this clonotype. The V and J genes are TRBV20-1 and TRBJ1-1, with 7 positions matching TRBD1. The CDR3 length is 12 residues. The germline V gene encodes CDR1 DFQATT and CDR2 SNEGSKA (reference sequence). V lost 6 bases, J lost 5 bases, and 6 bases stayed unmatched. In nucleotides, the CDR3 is TGCAGTGCGTTGGGACAGAGTACTGAAGCTTTCTTT. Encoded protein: CSALGQSTEAFF.

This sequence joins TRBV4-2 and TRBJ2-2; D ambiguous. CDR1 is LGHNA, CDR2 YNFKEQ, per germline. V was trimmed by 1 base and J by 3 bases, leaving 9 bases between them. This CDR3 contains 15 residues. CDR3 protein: CASSQGPSDTGELFF. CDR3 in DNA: TGTGCCAGCAGCCAAGGACCTTCGGACACCGGGGAGCTGTTTTTT.

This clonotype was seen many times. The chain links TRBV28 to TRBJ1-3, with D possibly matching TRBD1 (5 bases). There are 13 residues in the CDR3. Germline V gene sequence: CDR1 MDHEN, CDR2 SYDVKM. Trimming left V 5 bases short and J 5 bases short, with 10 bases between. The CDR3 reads CASSLGTRNTIYF. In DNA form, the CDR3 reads TGTGCCAGCAGTCTTGGGACTCGAAACACCATATATTTT.

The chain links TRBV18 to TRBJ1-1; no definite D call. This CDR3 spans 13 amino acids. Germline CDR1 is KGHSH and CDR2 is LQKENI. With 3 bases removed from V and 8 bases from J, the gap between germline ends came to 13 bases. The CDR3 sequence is CASSPSRSPEAFF. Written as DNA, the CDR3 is TGTGCCAGCTCACCGTCACGCAGCCCAGAAGCTTTCTTT.

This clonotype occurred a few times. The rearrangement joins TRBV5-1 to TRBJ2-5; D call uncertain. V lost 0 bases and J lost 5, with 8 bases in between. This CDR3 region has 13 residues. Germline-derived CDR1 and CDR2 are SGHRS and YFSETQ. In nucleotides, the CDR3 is TGCGCCAGCAGCTTGGCCATGTGGGAGACCCAGTACTTC. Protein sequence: CASSLAMWETQYF.

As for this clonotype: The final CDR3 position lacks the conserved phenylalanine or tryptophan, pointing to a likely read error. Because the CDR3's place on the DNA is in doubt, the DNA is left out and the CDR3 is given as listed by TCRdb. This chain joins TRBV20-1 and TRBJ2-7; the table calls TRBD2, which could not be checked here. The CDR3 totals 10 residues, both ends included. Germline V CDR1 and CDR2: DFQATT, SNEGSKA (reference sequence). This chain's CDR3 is CSASGTSGAI.

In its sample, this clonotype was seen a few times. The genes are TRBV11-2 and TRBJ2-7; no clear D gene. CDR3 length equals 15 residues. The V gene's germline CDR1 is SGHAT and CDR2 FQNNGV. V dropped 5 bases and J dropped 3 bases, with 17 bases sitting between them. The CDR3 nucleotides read TGTGCCAGCAGCCCTACCTTCGATCCCAGCTACGAGCAGTACTTC. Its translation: CASSPTFDPSYEQYF.

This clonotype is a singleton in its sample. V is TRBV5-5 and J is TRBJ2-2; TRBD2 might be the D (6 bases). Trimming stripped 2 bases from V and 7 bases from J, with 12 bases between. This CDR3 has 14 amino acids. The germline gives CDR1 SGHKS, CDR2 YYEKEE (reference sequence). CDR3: CASSLQLAIGELFF. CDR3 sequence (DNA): TGTGCCAGCAGCTTACAACTAGCAATCGGGGAGCTGTTTTTT.

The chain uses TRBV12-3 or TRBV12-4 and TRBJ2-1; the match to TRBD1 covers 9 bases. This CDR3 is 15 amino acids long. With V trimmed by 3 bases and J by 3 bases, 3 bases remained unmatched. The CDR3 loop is CASSFGTGNYNEQFF. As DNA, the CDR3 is TGTGCCAGCAGTTTCGGGACAGGGAACTACAATGAGCAGTTCTTC.

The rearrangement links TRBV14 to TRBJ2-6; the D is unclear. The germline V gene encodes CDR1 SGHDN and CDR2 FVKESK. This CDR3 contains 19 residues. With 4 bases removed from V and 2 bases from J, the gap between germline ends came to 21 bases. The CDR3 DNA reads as TGTGCCAGCAGCCGTCTAGATGGGTTTGGGGTAGCTGGGGCCAACGTCCTGACTTTC. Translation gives CASSRLDGFGVAGANVLTF.

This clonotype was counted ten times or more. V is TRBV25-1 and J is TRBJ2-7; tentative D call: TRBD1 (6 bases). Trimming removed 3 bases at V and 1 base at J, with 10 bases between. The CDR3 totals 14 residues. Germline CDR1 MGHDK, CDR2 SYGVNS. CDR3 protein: CASSDRGPSYEQYF. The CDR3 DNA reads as TGTGCCAGCAGTGACAGGGGACCTTCCTACGAGCAGTACTTC.

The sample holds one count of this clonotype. CDR3: CAWSTSNEQFF. For the CDR3, the DNA is TGTGCCTGGAGCACAAGTAATGAGCAGTTCTTC. The chain uses TRBV30 and TRBJ2-1; no reliable D call. CDR3 length: 11 amino acids. Trimming removed 3 bases at V and 7 bases at J, with 7 bases between. Germline CDR1 reads GTSNPN; CDR2 reads SVGIG (reference sequence).